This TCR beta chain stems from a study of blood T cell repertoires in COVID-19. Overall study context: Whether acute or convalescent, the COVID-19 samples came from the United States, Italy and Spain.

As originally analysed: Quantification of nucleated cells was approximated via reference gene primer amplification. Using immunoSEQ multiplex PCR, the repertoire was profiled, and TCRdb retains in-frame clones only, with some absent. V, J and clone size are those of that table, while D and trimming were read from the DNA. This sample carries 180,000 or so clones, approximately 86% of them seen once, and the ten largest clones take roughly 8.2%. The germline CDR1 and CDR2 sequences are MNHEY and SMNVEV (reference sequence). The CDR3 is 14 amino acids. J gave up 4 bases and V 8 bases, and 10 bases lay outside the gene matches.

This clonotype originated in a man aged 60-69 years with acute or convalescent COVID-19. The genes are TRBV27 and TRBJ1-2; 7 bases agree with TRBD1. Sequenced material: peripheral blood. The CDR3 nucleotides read TGTGCCAGCGCACCACAGTGGACAGGCTATGGCTACACCTTC. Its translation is CASAPQWTGYGYTF.